The clone carrying this T cell receptor (beta chain) was observed a single time. This sample was taken from a study of T cell changes during pregnancy in multiple sclerosis. Profiled with immunoSEQ multiplex PCR; TCRdb holds only in-frame clones, not every one. This table holds fewer than 85,000 clones, about 92% found once. Deletions cut 0 bases from V and 7 bases from J, with 18 bases between. This CDR3 contains 16 residues. CDR1 MGHRA and CDR2 YSYEKL come from the germline V gene. This TCR derives from a female donor in good health, enrolled as a control in a pregnancy study. The sequencing used peripheral blood, collected after pregnancy. The V gene is TRBV4-1, the J gene TRBJ1-2; TRBD1 might be the D (5 bases). The CDR3: CASSQDPRAPGGGYTF. Written as DNA, the CDR3 is TGCGCCAGCAGCCAAGATCCCAGGGCTCCTGGTGGTGGCTACACCTTC.